The rows below give T cell receptor beta chains drawn from one sample of a study of identical twins. TCRdb analysed the 5' RACE reads with MiXCR anew, one entry per CDR3 protein. The sample yields more than 650,000 distinct CDR3 sequences, over 5% seen once. The sample comprised naive T cells sorted from blood. Receptors originate from a man between 18 and 29 years old in good health. Each CDR3 is given with its conserved first and last residue. The D gene is left open where the match is weak. Clone size, where shown, is once, few, many, or a class for clones that have expanded.

clone size: -; V gene: TRBV3-1; D gene: -; J gene: TRBJ2-2; CDR3 protein: CASSQDPGSAGELFF; CDR3 DNA: TGTGCCAGCAGCCAAGATCCCGGGAGCGCCGGGGAGCTGTTTTTT
clone size: few; V gene: TRBV6-1; D gene: TRBD1; J gene: TRBJ1-1; CDR3 protein: CASSLVSGTGKTEAFF; CDR3 DNA: TGTGCCAGCAGCCTCGTCTCCGGGACAGGGAAGACTGAAGCTTTCTTT
clone size: few; V gene: TRBV7-2; D gene: -; J gene: TRBJ2-5; CDR3 protein: CASSLVPYRQETQYF; CDR3 DNA: TGTGCCAGCAGCTTAGTACCCTATAGGCAAGAGACCCAGTACTTC
clone size: many; V gene: TRBV7-9; D gene: -; J gene: TRBJ2-7; CDR3 protein: CASSPTGIEQYF; CDR3 DNA: TGTGCCAGCAGCCCCACAGGGATCGAGCAGTACTTC
clone size: -; V gene: TRBV12-3/TRBV12-4; D gene: TRBD2; J gene: TRBJ2-7; CDR3 protein: CASSGTTKVLYEQYF; CDR3 DNA: TGTGCCAGCAGTGGGACTACAAAGGTCTTATACGAGCAGTACTTC
clone size: many; V gene: TRBV20-1; D gene: -; J gene: TRBJ2-7; CDR3 protein: CSAQPGLSYEQYF; CDR3 DNA: TGCAGTGCCCAGCCGGGACTTTCCTACGAGCAGTACTTC
clone size: few; V gene: TRBV20-1; D gene: -; J gene: TRBJ1-4; CDR3 protein: CSARVGTAKNEKLFF; CDR3 DNA: TGCAGTGCTAGAGTTGGTACAGCGAAAAATGAAAAACTGTTTTTT
clone size: many; V gene: TRBV29-1; D gene: -; J gene: TRBJ2-1; CDR3 protein: CSVDRVGGNEQFF; CDR3 DNA: TGCAGCGTTGACAGGGTAGGGGGCAATGAGCAGTTCTTC
clone size: many; V gene: TRBV10-3; D gene: -; J gene: TRBJ2-1; CDR3 protein: CAIKVSESSYNEQFF; CDR3 DNA: TGTGCCATCAAAGTTTCGGAGAGCTCCTACAATGAGCAGTTCTTC
clone size: -; V gene: TRBV19; D gene: -; J gene: TRBJ1-5; CDR3 protein: CASKTLGQPQHF; CDR3 DNA: TGTGCCAGCAAAACCCTGGGTCAGCCCCAGCATTTT
clone size: -; V gene: TRBV28; D gene: TRBD2; J gene: TRBJ2-1; CDR3 protein: CASSLTGTSCYNEQFF; CDR3 DNA: TGTGCCAGCAGTTTAACCGGGACTAGCTGCTACAATGAGCAGTTCTTC
clone size: many; V gene: TRBV24-1; D gene: TRBD2; J gene: TRBJ2-5; CDR3 protein: CATSARGGRGETQYF; CDR3 DNA: TGTGCCACCAGTGCGCGCGGGGGGCGAGGAGAGACCCAGTACTTC
clone size: many; V gene: TRBV7-2; D gene: -; J gene: TRBJ1-5; CDR3 protein: CASSSDTGNQPQHF; CDR3 DNA: TGTGCCAGCAGCTCAGACACCGGCAATCAGCCCCAGCATTTT
clone size: many; V gene: TRBV5-1; D gene: -; J gene: TRBJ2-3; CDR3 protein: CASTHGSSTDTQYF; CDR3 DNA: TGCGCCAGCACCCACGGGTCTTCCACAGATACGCAGTATTTT
clone size: -; V gene: TRBV20-1; D gene: TRBD2; J gene: TRBJ2-3; CDR3 protein: CSAQGLAGVADTQYF; CDR3 DNA: TGCAGTGCCCAGGGACTAGCGGGAGTAGCAGATACGCAGTATTTT
clone size: -; V gene: TRBV5-1; D gene: TRBD2; J gene: TRBJ2-2; CDR3 protein: CASSYNPGLAGTGELFF; CDR3 DNA: TGCGCCAGCAGCTACAACCCGGGACTAGCGGGCACCGGGGAGCTGTTTTTT
clone size: few; V gene: TRBV7-9; D gene: -; J gene: TRBJ2-3; CDR3 protein: CASNLPSRKTSTDTQYF; CDR3 DNA: TGTGCCAGCAATCTACCATCCAGGAAGACTAGCACAGATACGCAGTATTTT
clone size: many; V gene: TRBV5-1; D gene: TRBD1; J gene: TRBJ2-5; CDR3 protein: CASSHGQGETQYF; CDR3 DNA: TGCGCCAGCAGCCACGGACAGGGAGAGACCCAGTACTTC
clone size: -; V gene: TRBV19; D gene: -; J gene: TRBJ2-3; CDR3 protein: CASSELALDSGTDTQYF; CDR3 DNA: TGTGCCAGTAGCGAGCTTGCTTTGGACAGCGGCACAGATACGCAGTATTTT
clone size: many; V gene: TRBV11-2; D gene: -; J gene: TRBJ2-2; CDR3 protein: CASSRIVANTGELFF; CDR3 DNA: TGTGCCAGCAGCCGCATAGTGGCGAACACCGGGGAGCTGTTTTTT
clone size: many; V gene: TRBV27; D gene: TRBD2; J gene: TRBJ2-5; CDR3 protein: CASSLLAGAETQYF; CDR3 DNA: TGTGCCAGCAGTCTACTAGCGGGAGCAGAGACCCAGTACTTC
clone size: many; V gene: TRBV29-1; D gene: -; J gene: TRBJ2-7; CDR3 protein: CSVTEGSYEQYF; CDR3 DNA: TGCAGCGTTACCGAGGGCTCCTACGAGCAGTACTTC
clone size: many; V gene: TRBV5-1; D gene: TRBD2; J gene: TRBJ2-3; CDR3 protein: CASSRGERPDTQYF; CDR3 DNA: TGCGCCAGCAGCCGGGGGGAGCGCCCAGATACGCAGTATTTT
clone size: -; V gene: TRBV7-9; D gene: -; J gene: TRBJ2-2; CDR3 protein: CASSPTGHLTGELFF; CDR3 DNA: TGTGCCAGCAGCCCTACGGGCCATTTAACCGGGGAGCTGTTTTTT
clone size: many; V gene: TRBV6-4; D gene: TRBD2; J gene: TRBJ2-1; CDR3 protein: CASSDWGTSGNEQFF; CDR3 DNA: TGTGCCAGCAGTGACTGGGGGACTAGCGGCAATGAGCAGTTCTTC
clone size: -; V gene: TRBV27; D gene: -; J gene: TRBJ2-1; CDR3 protein: CASSSGTGTYYNEQFF; CDR3 DNA: TGTGCCAGCAGTTCGGGTACCGGGACTTACTACAATGAGCAGTTCTTC
clone size: many; V gene: TRBV20-1; D gene: TRBD2; J gene: TRBJ2-1; CDR3 protein: CSARTRAGLAGNEQFF; CDR3 DNA: TGCAGTGCTAGAACAAGGGCGGGACTAGCGGGTAATGAGCAGTTCTTC
clone size: -; V gene: TRBV15; D gene: -; J gene: TRBJ2-7; CDR3 protein: CATSRDTGSSYEQYF; CDR3 DNA: TGTGCCACCAGCAGAGATACTGGGAGCTCCTACGAGCAGTACTTC
clone size: many; V gene: TRBV7-9; D gene: TRBD1; J gene: TRBJ2-1; CDR3 protein: CASSLAPDRGPYNEQFF; CDR3 DNA: TGTGCCAGCAGCTTAGCACCGGACAGGGGGCCCTACAATGAGCAGTTCTTC
clone size: many; V gene: TRBV19; D gene: -; J gene: TRBJ2-7; CDR3 protein: CASSLFRGRFYEQYF; CDR3 DNA: TGTGCCAGCTCACTATTCAGGGGACGATTCTACGAGCAGTACTTC
clone size: -; V gene: TRBV28; D gene: TRBD2; J gene: TRBJ2-1; CDR3 protein: CASSLSGTSGSLGEQFF; CDR3 DNA: TGTGCCAGCAGTTTATCCGGGACTAGCGGGAGCTTAGGTGAGCAGTTCTTC
clone size: -; V gene: TRBV10-1; D gene: -; J gene: TRBJ2-6; CDR3 protein: CASSGQTGSGANVLTF; CDR3 DNA: TGCGCCAGCAGTGGACAAACAGGGTCCGGGGCCAACGTCCTGACTTTC
clone size: many; V gene: TRBV20-1; D gene: -; J gene: TRBJ2-7; CDR3 protein: CSAAPGSVYEQYF; CDR3 DNA: TGCAGTGCTGCCCCCGGGTCAGTCTACGAGCAGTACTTC
clone size: -; V gene: TRBV20-1; D gene: -; J gene: TRBJ2-1; CDR3 protein: CSARKGTGEQFF; CDR3 DNA: TGCAGTGCTAGAAAGGGAACCGGGGAGCAGTTCTTC
clone size: many; V gene: TRBV7-2; D gene: -; J gene: TRBJ2-7; CDR3 protein: CASSLILGSYEQYF; CDR3 DNA: TGTGCCAGCAGCCTCATTCTGGGGTCCTACGAGCAGTACTTC
clone size: -; V gene: TRBV7-3; D gene: -; J gene: TRBJ2-7; CDR3 protein: CASGKGAGGEQYF; CDR3 DNA: TGTGCCAGCGGGAAAGGGGCAGGCGGCGAGCAGTACTTC